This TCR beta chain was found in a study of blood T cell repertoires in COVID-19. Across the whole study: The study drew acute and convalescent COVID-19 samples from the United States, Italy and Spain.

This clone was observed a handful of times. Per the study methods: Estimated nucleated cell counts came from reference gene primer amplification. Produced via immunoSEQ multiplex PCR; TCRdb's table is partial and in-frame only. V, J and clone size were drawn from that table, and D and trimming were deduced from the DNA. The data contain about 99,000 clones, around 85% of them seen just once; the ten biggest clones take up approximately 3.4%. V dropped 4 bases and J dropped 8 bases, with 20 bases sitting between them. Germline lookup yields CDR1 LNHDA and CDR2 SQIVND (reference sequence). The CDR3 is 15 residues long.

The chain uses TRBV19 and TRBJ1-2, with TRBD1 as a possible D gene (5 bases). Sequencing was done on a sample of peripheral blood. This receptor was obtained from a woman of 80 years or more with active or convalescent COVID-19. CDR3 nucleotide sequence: TGTGCCAGTAGTAGTGCCGGGACTCCCCTGAAAGGCTACACCTTC. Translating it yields CASSSAGTPLKGYTF.